This T cell receptor (beta chain) appears in the sequencing data of a study of blood T cells in healthy people across ages (dated by TCRdb to the mid-2010s). Study-level background: In model experiments, template switching captured about one uniquely barcoded TCR beta cDNA molecule for every two T cells. The study measured age-related changes in TCR beta repertoire diversity using deep sequencing normalized with unique cDNA molecular identifiers. Four age groups were formed from the donors: young (average approximately 16 years), middle-aged (around 40), aged (roughly 59) and long-lived (82). To avoid experimental bias, donors of different ages were spread randomly across the sequencing lanes. For two donors (one aged 18 to 29 and one aged 80 or older), the study analyzed two additional independent replicas of 1 million unique cDNA reads from the same blood draw. Study-wide conclusions, independent of this receptor: Compared with the aged group, the long-lived group had more naive CD4+ T cells, fewer expanded clones and increased TCR diversity, suggesting age selection. As age increased, observed TCR beta diversity per million T cells dropped in a roughly linear way, and a significant reduction was already evident by age 40. Estimates of total diversity based on one million sequenced T cells were considered lower bounds and underestimates. The percentage of naive T cells measured by flow cytometry correlated strongly with observed TCR beta diversity. Conclusive comparison of naive and antigen-experienced compartments was prevented by the profiling of bulk unsorted PBMCs. Because donor CMV infection status was unknown, age-related changes in expanded clonotypes were potentially confounded.

The CDR3, from cysteine to phenylalanine, totals 14 residues. Here the CDR3 DNA is all that survives: 42 bases in frame from base 1. Deletion took 3 bases off V and 5 bases off J, with a span of 13 bases between the germline ends. The donors were roughly 39 Caucasian individuals from Russia, aged roughly 6 to 100 years, who were systemically healthy. Roughly 9 milliliters of peripheral blood were drawn from each donor into EDTA-treated Vacutainer tubes. Ficoll-Paque density-gradient centrifugation was used to isolate PBMCs, with at least 7 million obtained per sample. Total RNA, at least 6 micrograms per sample, was extracted from PBMCs with Trizol reagent. The percentages of naive CD45RAhigh/CD27high T cells were determined by flow cytometry on a PBMC aliquot from every donor. Libraries were constructed by 5' RACE. This sample was sequenced with an Illumina HiSeq 2500. A second roughly 7 to 11 cycle PCR used a sample-barcoded 5' primer and a J-beta primer mix. A template-switch 5' adaptor carrying 12 random nucleotides introduced a unique molecular identifier onto each TCR beta cDNA molecule. Each sample yielded at least 3 million CDR3-containing paired-end reads. The Mint cDNA synthesis kit, primed by a TRBC-specific oligonucleotide, was used to synthesize first-strand cDNA from all RNA. After uracil-DNA glycosylase treatment, a first 18-cycle PCR used universal primers M1SS and BC2_uni_R on all cDNA. The original pipeline was this. For normalization, 1 million high-quality reads, each with a distinct molecular identifier, were randomly selected from each sample. Instead of being binned into consensus sequences, reads with shared molecular identifiers were discarded. MiTCR, run with a Q25 quality threshold and the strictest error-elimination algorithm, handled CDR3 identification, clonotype clustering and error correction. A nonparametric unseen species model with Euler transformation was used to estimate lower-bound total TCR beta diversity. Using fastp at Q25 and MiXCR, TCRdb reprocessed the public reads and kept productive beta chains. Records with the same CDR3 protein are collapsed into one entry carrying the most frequent genes and DNA. TCRdb, not the authors, supplied the V and J calls. This sample lists roughly 930,000 distinct CDR3 sequences; about 48% were detected once. The top ten clonotypes cover around 15% of the sample.

The table lists this clonotype with a few counts. Its antigen is currently not known. No much larger clone exists at a distance of one base, and base qualities are not known. This chain joins TRBV12-3 or TRBV12-4 to TRBJ2-5; 5 matching bases give a weak D call of TRBD1. The sequenced sample was blood. This clonotype was obtained from a man younger than 40 in good health. The DNA is as follows: TGTGCCAGCAGTTTCATCAGGTCAGGGGAGACCCAGTACTTC. The encoded protein is CASSFIRSGETQYF.